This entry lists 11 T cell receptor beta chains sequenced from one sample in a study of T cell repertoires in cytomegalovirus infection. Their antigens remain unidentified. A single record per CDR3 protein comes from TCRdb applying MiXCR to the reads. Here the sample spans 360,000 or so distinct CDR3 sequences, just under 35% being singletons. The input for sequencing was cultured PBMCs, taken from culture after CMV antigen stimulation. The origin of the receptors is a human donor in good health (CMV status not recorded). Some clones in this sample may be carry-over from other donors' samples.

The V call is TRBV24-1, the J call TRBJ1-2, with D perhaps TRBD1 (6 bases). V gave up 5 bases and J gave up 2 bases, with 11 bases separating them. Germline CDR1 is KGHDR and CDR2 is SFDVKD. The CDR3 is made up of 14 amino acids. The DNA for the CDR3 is TGTGCCACCAGTGGAGGGGGGCAGAACTATGGCTACACCTTC. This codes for CATSGGGQNYGYTF.

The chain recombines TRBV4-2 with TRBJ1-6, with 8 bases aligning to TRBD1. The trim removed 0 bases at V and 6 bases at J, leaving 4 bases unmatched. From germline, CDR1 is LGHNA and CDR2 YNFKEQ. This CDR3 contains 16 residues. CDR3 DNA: TGTGCCAGCAGCCAAGATCAGACAGGGGTTAATTCACCCCTCCACTTT. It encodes CASSQDQTGVNSPLHF.

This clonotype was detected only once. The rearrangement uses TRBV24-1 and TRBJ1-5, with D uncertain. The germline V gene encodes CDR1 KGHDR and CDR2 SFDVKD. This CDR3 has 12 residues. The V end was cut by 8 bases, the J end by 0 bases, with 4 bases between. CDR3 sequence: CATTYSNQPQHF. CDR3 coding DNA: TGTGCCACCACCTATAGCAATCAGCCCCAGCATTTT.

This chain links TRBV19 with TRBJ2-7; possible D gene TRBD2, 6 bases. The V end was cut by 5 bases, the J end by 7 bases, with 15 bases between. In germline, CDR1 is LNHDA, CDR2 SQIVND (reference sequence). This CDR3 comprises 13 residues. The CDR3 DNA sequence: TGTGCCAGTAGTGCACAGCTGGGGGGAGAGCAGTACGTC. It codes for CASSAQLGGEQYV.

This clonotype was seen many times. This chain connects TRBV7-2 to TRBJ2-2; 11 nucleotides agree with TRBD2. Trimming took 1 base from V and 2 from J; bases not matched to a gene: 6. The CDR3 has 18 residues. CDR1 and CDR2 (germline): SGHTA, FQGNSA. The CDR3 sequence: CASSLGLAGTLNTGELFF. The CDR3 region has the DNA TGTGCCAGCAGCTTAGGACTAGCGGGGACCCTCAACACCGGGGAGCTGTTTTTT.

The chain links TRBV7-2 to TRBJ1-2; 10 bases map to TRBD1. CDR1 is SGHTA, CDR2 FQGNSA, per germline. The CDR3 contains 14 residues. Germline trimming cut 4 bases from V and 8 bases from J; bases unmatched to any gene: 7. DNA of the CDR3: TGTGCCAGCAGCTCCCAGACAGGGGGCGACGGCTACACCTTC. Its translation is CASSSQTGGDGYTF. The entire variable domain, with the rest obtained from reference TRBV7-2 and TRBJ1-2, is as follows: GAGVSQSPSNKVTEKGKDVELRCDPISGHTALYWYRQSLGQGLEFLIYFQGNSAPDKSGLPSDRFSAERTGGSVSTLTIQRTQQEDSAVYLCASSSQTGGDGYTFGSGTRLTVV.

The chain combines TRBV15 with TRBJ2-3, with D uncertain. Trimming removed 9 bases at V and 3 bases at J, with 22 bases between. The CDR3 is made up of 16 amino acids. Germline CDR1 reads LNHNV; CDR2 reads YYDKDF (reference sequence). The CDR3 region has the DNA TGTGCCACAGCCGCGGCGAGGCGGTCGGTAACAGATACGCAGTATTTT. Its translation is CATAAARRSVTDTQYF.

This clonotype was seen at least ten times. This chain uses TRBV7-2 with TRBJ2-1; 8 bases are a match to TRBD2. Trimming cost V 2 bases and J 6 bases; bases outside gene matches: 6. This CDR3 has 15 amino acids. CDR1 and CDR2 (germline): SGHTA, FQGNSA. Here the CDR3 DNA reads TGTGCCAGCAGCTTACTGTCGGGAGGGCCCAATGAGCAGTTCTTC. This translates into CASSLLSGGPNEQFF.

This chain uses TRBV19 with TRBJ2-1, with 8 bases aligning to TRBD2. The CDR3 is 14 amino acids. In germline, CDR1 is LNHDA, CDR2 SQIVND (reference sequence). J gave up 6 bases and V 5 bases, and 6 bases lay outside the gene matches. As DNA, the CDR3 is TGTGCCAGTAGTCGAACCGGGAGGGCCAATGAGCAGTTCTTC. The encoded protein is CASSRTGRANEQFF.

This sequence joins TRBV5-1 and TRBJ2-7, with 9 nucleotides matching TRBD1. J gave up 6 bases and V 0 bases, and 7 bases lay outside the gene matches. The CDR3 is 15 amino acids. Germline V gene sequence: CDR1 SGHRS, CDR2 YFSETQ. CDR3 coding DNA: TGCGCCAGCAGCTTGGGGGACAGGGAAGTAACCGAGCAGTACGTC. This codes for CASSLGDREVTEQYV.

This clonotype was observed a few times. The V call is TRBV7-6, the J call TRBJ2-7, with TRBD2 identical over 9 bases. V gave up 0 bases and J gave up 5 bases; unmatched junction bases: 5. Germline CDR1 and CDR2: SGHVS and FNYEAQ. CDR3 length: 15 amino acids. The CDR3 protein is CASSLALGLADEQYV. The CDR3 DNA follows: TGTGCCAGCAGCTTAGCGCTGGGACTAGCCGACGAGCAGTACGTC.